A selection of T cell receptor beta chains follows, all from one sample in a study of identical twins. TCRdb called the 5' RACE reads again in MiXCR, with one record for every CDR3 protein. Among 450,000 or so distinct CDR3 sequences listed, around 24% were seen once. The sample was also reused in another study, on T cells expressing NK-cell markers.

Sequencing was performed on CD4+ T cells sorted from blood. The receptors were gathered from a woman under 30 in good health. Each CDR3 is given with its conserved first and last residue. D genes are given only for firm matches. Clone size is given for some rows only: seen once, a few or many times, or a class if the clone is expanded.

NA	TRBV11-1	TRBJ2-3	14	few	CASSHTGFGDTQYF	TGTGCCAGCAGCCACACAGGTTTTGGGGATACGCAGTATTTT
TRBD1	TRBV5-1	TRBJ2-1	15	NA	CASSLQWDRENEQFF	TGCGCCAGCAGCTTACAATGGGACAGGGAGAATGAGCAGTTCTTC
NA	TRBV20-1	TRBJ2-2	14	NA	CSASRGQNTGELFF	TGCAGTGCCTCTCGGGGACAGAACACCGGGGAGCTGTTTTTT
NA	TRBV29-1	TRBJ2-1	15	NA	CSADSQGTSYNEQFF	TGCAGCGCTGATTCCCAGGGCACCTCCTACAATGAGCAGTTCTTC
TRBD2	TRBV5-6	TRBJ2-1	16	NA	CASSLDSGGSYNEQFF	TGTGCCAGCAGCTTGGACAGCGGGGGGTCCTACAATGAGCAGTTCTTC
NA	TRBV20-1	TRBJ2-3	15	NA	CSARKTARLTDTQYF	TGCAGTGCTAGAAAGACGGCGAGACTCACAGATACGCAGTATTTT
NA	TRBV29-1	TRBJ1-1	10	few	CSVGATEAFF	TGCAGCGTGGGAGCCACTGAAGCTTTCTTT
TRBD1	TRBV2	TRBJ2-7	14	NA	CASRRGQGVDEQYF	TGTGCCAGCAGACGGGGACAGGGGGTCGACGAGCAGTACTTC
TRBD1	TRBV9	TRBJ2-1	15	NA	CASSVVGQGNNEQFF	TGTGCCAGCAGCGTAGTGGGACAGGGAAACAATGAGCAGTTCTTC
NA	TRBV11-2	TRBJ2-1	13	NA	CASSFVRHNEQFF	TGTGCCAGCAGCTTCGTTCGGCACAATGAGCAGTTCTTC
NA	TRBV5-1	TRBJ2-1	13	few	CASRTGTYNEQFF	TGCGCCAGCAGGACAGGTACCTACAATGAGCAGTTCTTC
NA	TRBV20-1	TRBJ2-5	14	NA	CSASIRDSQETQYF	TGCAGTGCTAGTATCCGGGACTCCCAAGAGACCCAGTACTTC
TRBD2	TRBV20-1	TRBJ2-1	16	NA	CSAIGTSGVPYNEQFF	TGCAGTGCTATCGGGACTAGCGGTGTGCCCTACAATGAGCAGTTCTTC
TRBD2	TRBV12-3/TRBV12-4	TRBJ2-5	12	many	CASRREQETQYF	TGTGCCAGCAGGCGGGAGCAAGAGACCCAGTACTTC
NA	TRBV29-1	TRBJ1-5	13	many	CSVGPGSNQPQHF	TGCAGCGTTGGGCCAGGGAGCAATCAGCCCCAGCATTTT
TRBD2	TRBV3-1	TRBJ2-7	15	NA	CASSQDGLAGNEQYF	TGTGCCAGCAGCCAAGATGGGCTAGCGGGGAACGAGCAGTACTTC
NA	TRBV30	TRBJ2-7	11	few	CAWSPKYEQYF	TGTGCCTGGAGTCCAAAATACGAGCAGTACTTC
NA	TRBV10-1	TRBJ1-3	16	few	CASSESTEPSGNTIYF	TGCGCCAGCAGTGAGTCGACGGAACCCTCTGGAAACACCATATATTTT
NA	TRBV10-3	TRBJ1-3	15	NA	CAISGGENSGNTIYF	TGTGCCATCAGTGGGGGCGAGAATTCTGGAAACACCATATATTTT
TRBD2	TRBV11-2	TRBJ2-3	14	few	CASDRGGGTDTQYF	TGTGCCAGTGATCGGGGGGGTGGCACAGATACGCAGTATTTT
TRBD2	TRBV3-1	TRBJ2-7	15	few	CASSLTGTSPYEQYF	TGTGCCAGCAGCCTAACCGGGACTAGCCCCTACGAGCAGTACTTC
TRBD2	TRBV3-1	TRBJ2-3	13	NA	CASGTSGGDTQYF	TGTGCCAGCGGGACTAGCGGGGGGGATACGCAGTATTTT
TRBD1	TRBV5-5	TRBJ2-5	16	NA	CASSLEDRGGSETQYF	TGTGCCAGCAGCTTGGAGGACAGGGGAGGCTCGGAGACCCAGTACTTC
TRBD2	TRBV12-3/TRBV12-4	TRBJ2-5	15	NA	CASSALAGPRETQYF	TGTGCCAGCAGTGCACTAGCGGGCCCCCGTGAGACCCAGTACTTC
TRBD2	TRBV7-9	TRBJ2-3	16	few	CASSPTAGGRTDTQYF	TGTGCCAGCAGCCCAACAGCGGGGGGCCGCACAGATACGCAGTATTTT
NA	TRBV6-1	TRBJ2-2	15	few	CASSVRRTEAGELFF	TGTGCCAGCAGTGTACGGCGGACCGAAGCCGGGGAGCTGTTTTTT
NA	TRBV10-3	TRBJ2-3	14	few	CAITRGRAADTQYF	TGTGCCATCACCCGGGGGCGGGCGGCAGATACGCAGTATTTT
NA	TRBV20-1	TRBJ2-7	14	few	CSANQGGDLYEQYF	TGCAGTGCAAATCAGGGTGGGGACCTCTACGAGCAGTACTTC
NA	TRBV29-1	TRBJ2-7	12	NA	CSVVYDLYEQYF	TGCAGCGTTGTTTACGACTTGTACGAGCAGTACTTC
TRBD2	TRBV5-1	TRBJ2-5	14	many	CASSLAGGQETQYF	TGTGCCAGCAGCTTAGCGGGGGGGCAAGAGACCCAGTACTTC
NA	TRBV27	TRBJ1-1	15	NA	CASSLSGGGGTEAFF	TGTGCCAGCAGTTTATCCGGGGGCGGGGGGACTGAAGCTTTCTTT
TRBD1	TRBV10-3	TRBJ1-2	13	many	CAIKPGTAGGYTF	TGTGCCATCAAACCCGGGACAGCTGGAGGCTACACCTTC
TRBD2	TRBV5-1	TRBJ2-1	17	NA	CASSSGLAGVSYNEQFF	TGCGCCAGCAGCTCCGGACTAGCGGGAGTCTCCTACAATGAGCAGTTCTTC
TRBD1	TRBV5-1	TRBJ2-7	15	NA	CASSTEPGGTGEQYF	TGCGCCAGCAGTACTGAACCTGGCGGGACAGGTGAGCAGTACTTC
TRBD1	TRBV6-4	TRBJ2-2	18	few	CASSARPQGIANTGELFF	TGTGCCAGCAGTGCACGTCCACAGGGGATCGCGAACACCGGGGAGCTGTTTTTT
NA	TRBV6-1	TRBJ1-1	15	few	CASRRQSASVGEAFF	TGTGCCAGCAGAAGACAGTCAGCCTCGGTAGGTGAAGCTTTCTTT
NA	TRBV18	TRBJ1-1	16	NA	CASSPPRGAMNTEAFF	TGTGCCAGCTCACCACCGCGGGGGGCGATGAACACTGAAGCTTTCTTT
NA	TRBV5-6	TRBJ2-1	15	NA	CASSLGGPLYNEQFF	TGTGCCAGCAGCCTTGGGGGCCCCCTCTACAATGAGCAGTTCTTC
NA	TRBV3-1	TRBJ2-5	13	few	CASSRRGGETQYF	TGTGCCAGCAGCCGAAGAGGTGGGGAGACCCAGTACTTC
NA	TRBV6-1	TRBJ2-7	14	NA	CASSRVGNGYEQYF	TGTGCCAGCAGCCGAGTGGGCAACGGGTACGAGCAGTACTTC